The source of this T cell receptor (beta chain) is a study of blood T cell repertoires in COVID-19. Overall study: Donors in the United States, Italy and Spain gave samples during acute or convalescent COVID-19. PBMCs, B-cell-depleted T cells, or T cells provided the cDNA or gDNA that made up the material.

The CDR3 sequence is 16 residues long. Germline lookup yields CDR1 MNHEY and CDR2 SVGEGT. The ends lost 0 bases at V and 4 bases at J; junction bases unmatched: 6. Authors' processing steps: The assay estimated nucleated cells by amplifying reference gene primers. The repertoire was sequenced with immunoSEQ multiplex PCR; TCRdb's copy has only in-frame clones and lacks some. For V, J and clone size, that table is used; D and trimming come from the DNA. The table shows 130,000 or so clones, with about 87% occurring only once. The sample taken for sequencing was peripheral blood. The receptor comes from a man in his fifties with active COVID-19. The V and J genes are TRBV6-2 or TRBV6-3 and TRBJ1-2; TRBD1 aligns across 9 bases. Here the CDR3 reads CASSYSSGQGIYGYTF. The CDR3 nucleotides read TGTGCCAGCAGTTACTCGTCAGGACAGGGGATCTATGGCTACACCTTC.